This T cell receptor beta chain was recorded in a study of blood T cell repertoires in COVID-19. Overall study context: T cells, B-cell-depleted T cells, or PBMCs provided the cDNA or gDNA that served as material.

As originally analysed: How many nucleated cells were present was estimated from reference gene primer amplification. Repertoires were generated with immunoSEQ multiplex PCR, while TCRdb's copy carries only in-frame clones and drops some. V, J and clone size are taken as reported in that table, and D and trimming were inferred from the DNA itself. The sample lists more than 30,000 clones; approximately 93% were seen once. V gave up 3 bases and J gave up 6 bases, with 16 bases separating them. Germline V gene sequence: CDR1 SGDLS, CDR2 YYNGEE. This CDR3 has 16 residues. This chain connects TRBV9 to TRBJ1-6; no reliable D call. The clonotype was recovered from a human donor with active COVID-19. The donor label of this sample is uncertain. The sample was peripheral blood. CDR3 DNA sequence: TGTGCCAGCAGCGCCCCCGGGTCCATCGGTAATTCACCCCTCCACTTT. Protein sequence: CASSAPGSIGNSPLHF.